The 19 T cell receptor beta chains given below trace back to one sample, sequenced in a study of blood T cell repertoires in COVID-19. Data came from immunoSEQ multiplex PCR; TCRdb stores just in-frame clones and leaves some out. The table lists 70,000 or so clones, about 88% of them singletons. Sequenced: peripheral blood. The receptor set was obtained from an older man with active COVID-19.

The chain has TRBV6-5 and TRBJ2-3; weak D call: TRBD1 (6 bases). The ends were cut back, 10 bases at V and 2 bases at J, with 10 bases in the middle. The CDR3 is 12 amino acids. Germline lookup yields CDR1 MNHEY and CDR2 SVGAGI. CDR3 nucleotide sequence: TGTGCCACCGGGACATTCACAGATACGCAGTATTTT. Amino acids: CATGTFTDTQYF.

This clone has more than one count but fewer than ten. V and J are TRBV27 and TRBJ1-1; D might be TRBD1 (6 bases). V was pared by 6 bases and J by 4 bases, with 6 bases between. Looked up from germline, CDR1 is MNHEY and CDR2 is SMNVEV (reference sequence). This CDR3 region has 11 residues. In nucleotides, the CDR3 is TGTGCCAGCAGCAGGGGCACTGAAGCTTTCTTT. This gives the protein CASSRGTEAFF.

The rearrangement uses TRBV5-1 and TRBJ2-2; the D gene is possibly TRBD2 (6 bases). Germline CDR1 reads SGHRS; CDR2 reads YFSETQ. The CDR3 is made up of 15 amino acids. V lost 4 bases to trimming and J lost 1 base, with 11 bases between them. The CDR3 nucleotides are TGCGCCAGCAGCCCGGGGGACCGGAACACCGGGGAGCTGTTTTTT. Encoded protein: CASSPGDRNTGELFF.

This chain joins TRBV19 and TRBJ1-4; 9 bases are shared with TRBD1. CDR3 length equals 15 residues. V was pared by 6 bases and J by 6 bases, with 8 bases of the junction left unmatched. The germline V gene encodes CDR1 LNHDA and CDR2 SQIVND (reference sequence). CDR3 nucleotide sequence: TGTGCCAGTAGGCTCCCGGGACAGGGAGATGAAAAACTGTTTTTT. Its protein is CASRLPGQGDEKLFF.

This clone was seen just once. This sequence joins TRBV5-6 and TRBJ2-3, with D perhaps TRBD2 (7 bases). Germline CDR1 and CDR2: SGHDT and YYEEEE. The CDR3 covers 15 residues. V lost 4 bases and J lost 8, with 20 bases in between. Here the CDR3 DNA reads TGTGCCAGCAGCCCAGGAGGGGGGGCTAGCGGTACGCAGTATTTT. As protein: CASSPGGGASGTQYF.

DNA of the CDR3: TGTGCCAGCAGCCAGATGCCCGGGGGAGATACGCAGTATTTT. It yields the protein CASSQMPGGDTQYF. The V and J genes are TRBV7-3 and TRBJ2-3; D may be TRBD2 (6 bases). V was trimmed by 5 bases and J by 5 bases, leaving 14 bases between them. Germline V gene sequence: CDR1 SGHTA, CDR2 FQGTGA. CDR3 size: 14 residues.

The genes are TRBV24-1 and TRBJ2-3; 7 nucleotides agree with TRBD2. Germline V gives CDR1 KGHDR, CDR2 SFDVKD. The CDR3 spans 17 residues. Unmatched junction bases numbered 8, after V lost 3 bases and J lost 0 bases. CDR3 DNA sequence: TGTGCCACCAGTGATCCCGCGGGGGACTTTAGCACAGATACGCAGTATTTT. This encodes CATSDPAGDFSTDTQYF.

This sequence joins TRBV30 and TRBJ1-4, with D perhaps matching TRBD1 (5 bases). CDR1 and CDR2 from the germline V gene are GTSNPN and SVGIG (reference sequence). This CDR3 comprises 13 residues. V lost 4 bases and J 8 bases, leaving 14 bases between the germline ends. This CDR3 reads CAWTGTAGEKLFF. DNA of the CDR3: TGTGCCTGGACCGGGACGGCGGGGGAAAAACTGTTTTTT.

The rearrangement uses TRBV5-8 and TRBJ2-7, with D possibly matching TRBD2 (5 bases). Deletions cut 9 bases from V and 2 bases from J, with 24 bases between. Germline CDR1 reads SGHTS; CDR2 reads YDEGEE. The CDR3 runs to 16 residues. CDR3 protein: CATPTWGVPGAYEQYF. CDR3 DNA: TGTGCCACCCCGACCTGGGGTGTCCCCGGGGCCTACGAGCAGTACTTC.

This chain links TRBV12-3 or TRBV12-4 with TRBJ1-2; D unresolved. The CDR3 has 13 amino acids. V lost 3 bases to trimming and J lost 4 bases, with 9 bases between them. The CDR3 DNA reads as TGTGCCAGCAGTTTTGGGGAGGCCTATGGCTACACCTTC. It specifies CASSFGEAYGYTF.

With respect to this clone: Other DNA sequences in the same sample also yield this CDR3. V usage is TRBV11-2 and J usage is TRBJ1-1; TRBD1 matches at 8 bases. This CDR3 has 13 residues. The junction had 4 bases not matched to a gene; V was cut back by 5 bases and J by 5 bases. Germline CDR1 SGHAT, CDR2 FQNNGV. In DNA form, the CDR3 reads TGTGCCAGCAGCCAGGACAGGGATACTGAAGCTTTCTTT. As protein: CASSQDRDTEAFF.

The table lists this clone with a few counts. CDR3 sequence: CASSLYQRTSGRGSFNEQFF. CDR3 sequence (DNA): TGTGCCAGCAGCTTATACCAGAGGACTAGCGGGAGAGGGTCGTTCAATGAGCAGTTCTTC. This chain connects TRBV13 to TRBJ2-1, with 13 bases lining up with TRBD2. The CDR3 is 20 amino acids. V dropped 2 bases and J dropped 6; count of bases not matched to a gene: 16. Germline V gene data show CDR1 as PRHDT and CDR2 as FYEKMQ (reference sequence).

This chain links TRBV20-1 with TRBJ1-1; weak D call: TRBD1 (6 bases). The length of the CDR3 is 11 residues. The germline CDR1 and CDR2 sequences are DFQATT and SNEGSKA (reference sequence). V dropped 5 bases and J dropped 12 bases, with 16 bases sitting between them. The CDR3 sequence is CSAGRDIGTFF. For the CDR3, the DNA is TGCAGTGCTGGCCGGGACATCGGGACTTTCTTT.

There are a few counts of this clone. The chain has TRBV6-2 or TRBV6-3 and TRBJ2-5, with D hard to call. The germline V gene encodes CDR1 MNHEY and CDR2 SVGEGT. The CDR3 sequence is 15 residues long. The ends were cut back, 6 bases at V and 2 bases at J, with 16 bases in the middle. The CDR3 nucleotides are TGTGCCAGCAGCTCCACCCAGACTGTACAAGAGACCCAGTACTTC. This codes for CASSSTQTVQETQYF.

The rearrangement uses TRBV7-3 and TRBJ2-2; 9 bases align to TRBD1. V was clipped by 4 bases and J by 3 bases; unmatched bases: 3. The CDR3 spans 15 residues. From germline, CDR1 is SGHTA and CDR2 FQGTGA. CDR3 protein: CASSSGTGYTGELFF. The CDR3 region has the DNA TGTGCCAGCAGCTCGGGGACAGGGTACACCGGGGAGCTGTTTTTT.

V is TRBV6-1 and J is TRBJ2-5, with no clear D. Germline CDR1 MNHNS, CDR2 SASEGT. The CDR3 has 13 residues. V lost 0 bases to trimming and J lost 5 bases, with 7 bases between them. The CDR3 DNA sequence: TGTGCCAGCAGTGAAGCTAGGAGCGAGACCCAGTACTTC. Its translation is CASSEARSETQYF.

The gene calls are TRBV21-1 and TRBJ1-5. TRBV21-1 is flagged as a pseudogene. This CDR3 is 14 amino acids long. For the CDR3, the DNA is TGTGCCAGCAGCCCGGCAGGGCAGGGAGGGCCCCAGCATTTT. This gives the protein CASSPAGQGGPQHF.

This clone has only a few counts. The chain recombines TRBV19 with TRBJ2-2, with D possibly TRBD1 on 6 matching bases. V was cut by 10 bases and J by 0 bases, with 9 bases left in between. CDR3 size: 13 residues. CDR1 and CDR2 (germline): LNHDA, SQIVND (reference sequence). Here the CDR3 DNA reads TGTGCCATACAGGGCCCGAACACCGGGGAGCTGTTTTTT. Protein: CAIQGPNTGELFF.

A remark on this clone: Other nucleotide sequences in the sample specify the same CDR3. This rearrangement joins TRBV5-1 to TRBJ2-5; 7 bases match TRBD1. With 4 bases clipped from V and 2 bases from J, the junction kept 5 bases outside the gene matches. In germline, CDR1 is SGHRS, CDR2 YFSETQ. The CDR3 runs 14 residues. The CDR3 nucleotides are TGCGCCAGCAGCCTAGGACAGGATCAAGAGACCCAGTACTTC. It is translated as CASSLGQDQETQYF. The variable domain in full, with the rest retrieved from reference TRBV5-1 and TRBJ2-5, is KAGVTQTPRYLIKTRGQQVTLSCSPISGHRSVSWYQQTPGQGLQFLFEYFSETQRNKGNFPGRFSGRQFSNSRSEMNVSTLELGDSALYLCASSLGQDQETQYFGPGTRLLVL.